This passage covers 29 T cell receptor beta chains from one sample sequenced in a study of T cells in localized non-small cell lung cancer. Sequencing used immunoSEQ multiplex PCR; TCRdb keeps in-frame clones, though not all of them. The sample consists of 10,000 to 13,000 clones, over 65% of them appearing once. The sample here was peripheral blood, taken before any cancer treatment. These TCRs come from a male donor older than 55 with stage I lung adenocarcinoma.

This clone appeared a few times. CDR3 DNA: TGTGCCAGCAGTGAATCGGCCTATGGCTACACCTTC. The encoded protein is CASSESAYGYTF. The V and J genes are TRBV2 and TRBJ1-2; no firm D call. CDR3 length: 12 amino acids. The ends were cut back, 2 bases at V and 4 bases at J, with 5 bases in the middle. Germline V gene sequence: CDR1 SNHLY, CDR2 FYNNEI.

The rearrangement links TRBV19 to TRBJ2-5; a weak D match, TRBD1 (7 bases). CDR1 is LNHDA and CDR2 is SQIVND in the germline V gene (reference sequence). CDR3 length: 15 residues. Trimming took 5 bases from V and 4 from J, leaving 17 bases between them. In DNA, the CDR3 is TGTGCCAGTAGTGCTGGGTTCCAGGGGGGAGAGACCCAGTACTTC. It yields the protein CASSAGFQGGETQYF.

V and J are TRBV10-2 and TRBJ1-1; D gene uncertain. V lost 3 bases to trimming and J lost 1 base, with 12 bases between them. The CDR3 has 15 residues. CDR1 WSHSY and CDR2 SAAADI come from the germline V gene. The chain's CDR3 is CASSDTGRPNTEAFF. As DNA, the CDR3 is TGCGCCAGCAGTGATACTGGACGGCCGAACACTGAAGCTTTCTTT.

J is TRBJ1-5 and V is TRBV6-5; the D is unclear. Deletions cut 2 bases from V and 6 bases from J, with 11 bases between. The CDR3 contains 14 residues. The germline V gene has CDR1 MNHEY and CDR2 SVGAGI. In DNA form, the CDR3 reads TGTGCCAGCAGTTACGGGAGGCTCGGTCAGCCCCAGCATTTT. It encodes CASSYGRLGQPQHF.

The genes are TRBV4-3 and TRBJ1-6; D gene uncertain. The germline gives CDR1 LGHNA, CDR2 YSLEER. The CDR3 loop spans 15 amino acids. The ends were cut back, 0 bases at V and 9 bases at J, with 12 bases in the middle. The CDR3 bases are TGCGCCAGCAGCCAAGATCAGGTTGCAGGTTCACCCCTCCACTTT. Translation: CASSQDQVAGSPLHF.

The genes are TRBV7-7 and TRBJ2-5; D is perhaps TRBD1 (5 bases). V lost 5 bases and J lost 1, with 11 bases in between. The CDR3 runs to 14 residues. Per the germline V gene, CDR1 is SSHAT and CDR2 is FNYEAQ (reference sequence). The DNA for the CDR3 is TGTGCCAGCAGCCCTCAGGGTTTCCAAGAGACCCAGTACTTC. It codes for CASSPQGFQETQYF.

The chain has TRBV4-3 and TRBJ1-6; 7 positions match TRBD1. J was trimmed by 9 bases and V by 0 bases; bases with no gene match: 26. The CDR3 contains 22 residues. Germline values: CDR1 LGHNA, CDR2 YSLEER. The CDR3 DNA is TGCGCCAGCAGCCAAGAGTACGGGAGACAGGGACGGACCCGCGGGGTAGGTTCACCCCTCCACTTT. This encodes CASSQEYGRQGRTRGVGSPLHF.

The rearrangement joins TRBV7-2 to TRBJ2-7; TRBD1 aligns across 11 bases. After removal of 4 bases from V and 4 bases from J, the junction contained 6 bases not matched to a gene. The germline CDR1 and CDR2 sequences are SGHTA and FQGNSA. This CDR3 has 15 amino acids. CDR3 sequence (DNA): TGTGCCAGCAGCTCTCCGGACAGGGGGCAGTACGAGCAGTACTTC. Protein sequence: CASSSPDRGQYEQYF.

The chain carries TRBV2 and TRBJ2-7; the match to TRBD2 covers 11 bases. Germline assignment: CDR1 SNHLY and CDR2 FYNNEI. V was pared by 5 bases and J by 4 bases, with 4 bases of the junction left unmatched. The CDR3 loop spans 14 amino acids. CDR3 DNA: TGTGCCAGCAGTCCTAGCGGGGGGTATTACGAGCAGTACTTC. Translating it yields CASSPSGGYYEQYF.

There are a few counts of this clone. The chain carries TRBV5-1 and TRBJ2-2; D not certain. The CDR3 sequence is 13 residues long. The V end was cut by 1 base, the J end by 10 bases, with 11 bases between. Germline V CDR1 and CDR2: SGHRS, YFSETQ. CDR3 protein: CASSLMGSEELFF. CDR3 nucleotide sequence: TGCGCCAGCAGCTTGATGGGGTCGGAGGAGCTGTTTTTT.

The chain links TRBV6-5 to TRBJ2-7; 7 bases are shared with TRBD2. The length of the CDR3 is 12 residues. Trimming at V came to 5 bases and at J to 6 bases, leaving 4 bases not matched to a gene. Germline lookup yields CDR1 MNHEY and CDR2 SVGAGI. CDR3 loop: CASSERGLEQYF. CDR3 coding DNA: TGTGCCAGCAGTGAGCGGGGCCTCGAGCAGTACTTC.

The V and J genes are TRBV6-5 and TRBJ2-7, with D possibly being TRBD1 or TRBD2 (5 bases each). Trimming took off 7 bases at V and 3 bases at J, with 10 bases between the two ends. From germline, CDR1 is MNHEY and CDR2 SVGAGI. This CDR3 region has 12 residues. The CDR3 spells CASMRGSYEQYF. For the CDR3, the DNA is TGTGCCAGCATGAGGGGCAGCTACGAGCAGTACTTC.

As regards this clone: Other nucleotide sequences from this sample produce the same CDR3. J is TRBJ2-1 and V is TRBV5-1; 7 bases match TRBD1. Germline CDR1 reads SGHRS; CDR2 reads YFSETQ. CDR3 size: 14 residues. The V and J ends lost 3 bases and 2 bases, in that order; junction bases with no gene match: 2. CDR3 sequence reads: CASSSDRTYNEQFF. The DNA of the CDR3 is TGCGCCAGCAGCTCGGACAGGACCTACAATGAGCAGTTCTTC.

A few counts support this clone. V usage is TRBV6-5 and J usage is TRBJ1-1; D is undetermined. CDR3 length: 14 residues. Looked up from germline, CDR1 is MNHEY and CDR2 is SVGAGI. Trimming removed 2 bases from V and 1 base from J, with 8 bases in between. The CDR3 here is CASSYNSWNTEAFF. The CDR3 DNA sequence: TGTGCCAGCAGTTACAACAGCTGGAACACTGAAGCTTTCTTT.

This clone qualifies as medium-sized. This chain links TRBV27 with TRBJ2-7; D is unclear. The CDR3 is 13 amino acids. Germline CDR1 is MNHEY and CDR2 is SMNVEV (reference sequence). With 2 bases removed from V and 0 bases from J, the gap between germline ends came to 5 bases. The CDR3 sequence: CASSLGPSYEQYF. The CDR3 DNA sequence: TGTGCCAGCAGTTTAGGACCCTCCTACGAGCAGTACTTC.

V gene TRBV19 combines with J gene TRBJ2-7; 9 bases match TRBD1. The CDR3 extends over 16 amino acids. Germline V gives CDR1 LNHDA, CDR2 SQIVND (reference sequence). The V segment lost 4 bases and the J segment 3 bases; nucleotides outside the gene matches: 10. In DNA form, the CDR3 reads TGTGCCAGTAGTAAAAGGCGGGACAGGGCGAACTACGAGCAGTACTTC. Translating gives CASSKRRDRANYEQYF.

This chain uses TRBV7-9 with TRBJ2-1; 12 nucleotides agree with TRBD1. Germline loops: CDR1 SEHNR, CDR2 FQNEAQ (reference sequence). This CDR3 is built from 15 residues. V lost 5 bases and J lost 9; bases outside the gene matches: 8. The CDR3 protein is CASSPTGQGAGEQFF. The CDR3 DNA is TGTGCCAGCAGCCCCACGGGACAGGGGGCAGGTGAGCAGTTCTTC.

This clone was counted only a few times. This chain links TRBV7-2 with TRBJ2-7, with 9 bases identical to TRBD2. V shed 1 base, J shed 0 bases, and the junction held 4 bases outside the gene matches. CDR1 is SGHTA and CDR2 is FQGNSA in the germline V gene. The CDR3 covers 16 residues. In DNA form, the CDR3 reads TGTGCCAGCAGCTTAGAAGTAGCGGGGGCCTCCTACGAGCAGTACTTC. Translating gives CASSLEVAGASYEQYF.

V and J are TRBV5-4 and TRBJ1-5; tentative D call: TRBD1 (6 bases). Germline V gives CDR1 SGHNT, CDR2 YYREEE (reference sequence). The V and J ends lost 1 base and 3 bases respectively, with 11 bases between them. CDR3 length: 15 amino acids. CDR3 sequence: CASSLFPGDNQPQHF. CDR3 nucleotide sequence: TGTGCCAGCAGCTTGTTTCCAGGGGACAATCAGCCCCAGCATTTT. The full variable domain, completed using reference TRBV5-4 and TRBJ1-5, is ETGVTQSPTHLIKTRGQQVTLRCSSQSGHNTVSWYQQALGQGPQFIFQYYREEENGRGNFPPRFSGLQFPNYSSELNVNALELDDSALYLCASSLFPGDNQPQHFGDGTRLSIL.

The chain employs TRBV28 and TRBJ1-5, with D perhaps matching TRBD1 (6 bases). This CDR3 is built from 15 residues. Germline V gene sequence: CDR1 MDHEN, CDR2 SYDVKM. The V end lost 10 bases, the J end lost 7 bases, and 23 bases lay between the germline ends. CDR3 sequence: CATGGGSGERQPQHF. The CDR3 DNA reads TGTGCCACCGGGGGGGGCTCGGGGGAGCGGCAGCCCCAGCATTTT. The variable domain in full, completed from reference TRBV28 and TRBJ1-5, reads DVKVTQSSRYLVKRTGEKVFLECVQDMDHENMFWYRQDPGLGLRLIYFSYDVKMKEKGDIPEGYSVSREKKERFSLILESASTNQTSMYLCATGGGSGERQPQHFGDGTRLSIL.

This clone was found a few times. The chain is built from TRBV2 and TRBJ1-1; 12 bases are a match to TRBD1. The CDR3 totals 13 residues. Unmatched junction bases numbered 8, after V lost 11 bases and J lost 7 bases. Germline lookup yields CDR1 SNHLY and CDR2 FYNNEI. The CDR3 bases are TGTGCCGCCAGGGACAGGGGGCGTGTTGAAGCTTTCTTT. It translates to CAARDRGRVEAFF.

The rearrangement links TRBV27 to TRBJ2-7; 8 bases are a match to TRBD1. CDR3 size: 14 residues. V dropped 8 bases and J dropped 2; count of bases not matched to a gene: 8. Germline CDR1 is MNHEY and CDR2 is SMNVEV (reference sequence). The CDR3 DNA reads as TGTGCCAGCCGAACCGGGACAGGAGCCTACGAGCAGTACTTC. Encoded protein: CASRTGTGAYEQYF.

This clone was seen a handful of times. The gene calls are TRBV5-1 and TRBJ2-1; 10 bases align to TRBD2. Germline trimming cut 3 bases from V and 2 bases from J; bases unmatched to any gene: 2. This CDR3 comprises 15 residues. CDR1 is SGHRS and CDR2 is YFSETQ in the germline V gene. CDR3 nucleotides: TGCGCCAGCAGCTCTAGCGGGGGACCCTACAATGAGCAGTTCTTC. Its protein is CASSSSGGPYNEQFF.

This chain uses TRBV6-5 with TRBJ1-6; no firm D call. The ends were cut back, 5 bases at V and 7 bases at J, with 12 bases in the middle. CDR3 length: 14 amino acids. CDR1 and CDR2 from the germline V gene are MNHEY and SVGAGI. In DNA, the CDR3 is TGTGCCAGCAGTCCGGGATTTCAGAATTCACCCCTCCACTTT. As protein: CASSPGFQNSPLHF.

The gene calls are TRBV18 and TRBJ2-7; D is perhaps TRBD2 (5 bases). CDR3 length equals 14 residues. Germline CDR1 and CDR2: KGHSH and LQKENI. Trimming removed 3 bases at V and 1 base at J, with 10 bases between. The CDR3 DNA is TGTGCCAGCTCACCGGCGGGTGGGTCCTACGAGCAGTACTTC. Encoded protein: CASSPAGGSYEQYF.

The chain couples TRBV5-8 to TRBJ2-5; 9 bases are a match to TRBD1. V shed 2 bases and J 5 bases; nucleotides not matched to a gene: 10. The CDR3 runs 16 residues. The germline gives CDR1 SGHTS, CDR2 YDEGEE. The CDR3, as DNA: TGTGCCAGCAGCTTTCGGACAGGGGCGCGTAGGGAGACCCAGTACTTC. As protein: CASSFRTGARRETQYF.

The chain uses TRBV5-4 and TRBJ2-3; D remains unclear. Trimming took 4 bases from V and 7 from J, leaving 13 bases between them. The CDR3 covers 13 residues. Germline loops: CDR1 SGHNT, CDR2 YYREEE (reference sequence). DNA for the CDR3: TGTGCCAGCAGCCCGCACGACGGAAATACGCAGTATTTT. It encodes CASSPHDGNTQYF.

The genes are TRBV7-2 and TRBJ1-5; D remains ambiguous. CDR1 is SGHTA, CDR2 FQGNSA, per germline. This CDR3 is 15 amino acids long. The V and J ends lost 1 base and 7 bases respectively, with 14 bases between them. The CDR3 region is CASSLGEGPRQPQHF. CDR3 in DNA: TGTGCCAGCAGCTTAGGGGAAGGGCCGAGGCAGCCCCAGCATTTT.

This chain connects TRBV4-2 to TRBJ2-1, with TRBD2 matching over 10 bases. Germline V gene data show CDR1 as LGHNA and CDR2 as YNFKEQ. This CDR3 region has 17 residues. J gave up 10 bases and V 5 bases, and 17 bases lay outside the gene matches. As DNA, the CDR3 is TGTGCCAGCAGCGCCCGACTATCTAGCGGGGGCTTTCGGGAGCAGTTCTTC. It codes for CASSARLSSGGFREQFF.